This TCR beta chain emerged from a study of CD8 T cells in Susac syndrome. With random hexamers, reverse transcription was performed on 0.5 to 1 ug of RNA. TCRdb independently ran MiXCR on the immunoSEQ multiplex PCR reads; one entry per CDR3 protein. The profile shows about 190,000 distinct CDR3 sequences, approximately 95% of them singletons. The CDR3 loop spans 18 amino acids. Trimming pared 1 base from V and 2 bases from J, leaving 18 bases between. Germline values: CDR1 MGHRA, CDR2 YSYEKL. This clonotype was picked up one time. The sequenced sample was CD8+ T cells from PBMCs. The TCR sequence derives from a human donor with Susac syndrome. The chain recombines TRBV4-1 with TRBJ1-5; tentative D call: TRBD1 (5 bases). The CDR3 sequence: CASSQALDIGLGNQPQHF. CDR3 DNA: TGCGCCAGCAGCCAAGCTCTGGACATTGGGCTAGGCAATCAGCCCCAGCATTTT.